This T cell receptor (beta chain) was obtained from a study of beta chain features in type 1 diabetes. Notes on the study in general: TCRB CDR3s from Type 1 diabetes patients were moderately but significantly shorter in all four CD4+ subsets. Whether HLA type influences TCRB rearrangement remained unresolved here.

Cells sorted by CD45RO/CCR7/CD25/CD127/CD95/CD27 comprised CD4+ naive, central memory, regulatory and stem cell-like memory cells. V lost 5 bases and J lost 4; bases outside the gene matches: 10. The germline V gene encodes CDR1 MDHEN and CDR2 SYDVKM. The CDR3 totals 16 residues. As regards this clone: Its matching antigen is unknown.

What was sequenced were expressed TCRB transcripts, since all of the isolated RNA had been reverse transcribed. The assay was immunoSEQ multiplex PCR, and TCRdb's table has in-frame clones only and misses some. This table has 500,000 to 850,000 clones, about an eighth appearing once. The sequenced sample consisted of naive CD4+ T cells from blood. The TCR comes from a man between 18 and 35 years old with type 1 diabetes. The V gene is TRBV28, the J gene TRBJ2-2; 7 bases align to TRBD1. In DNA, the CDR3 is TGTGCCAGCAGTCCCCCTCAACAGGGGAGCACCGGGGAGCTGTTTTTT. It is translated as CASSPPQQGSTGELFF.